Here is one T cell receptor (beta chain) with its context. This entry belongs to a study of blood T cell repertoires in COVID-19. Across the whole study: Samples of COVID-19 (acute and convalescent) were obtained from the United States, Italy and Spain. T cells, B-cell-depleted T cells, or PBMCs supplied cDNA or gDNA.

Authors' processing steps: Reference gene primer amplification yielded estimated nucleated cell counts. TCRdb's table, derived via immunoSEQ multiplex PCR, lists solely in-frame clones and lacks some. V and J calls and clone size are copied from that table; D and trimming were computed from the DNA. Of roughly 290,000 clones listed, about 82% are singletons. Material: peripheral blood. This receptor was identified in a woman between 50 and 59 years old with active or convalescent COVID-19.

The CDR3 nucleotides are TGTGCCAGCAGCCGACTAGCGGGAGTAGATACGCAGTATTTT. It codes for CASSRLAGVDTQYF. The gene calls are TRBV11-2 and TRBJ2-3; 12 bases line up with TRBD2. The CDR3 contains 14 residues. From germline, CDR1 is SGHAT and CDR2 FQNNGV. J gave up 5 bases and V 5 bases, and 2 bases lay outside the gene matches.